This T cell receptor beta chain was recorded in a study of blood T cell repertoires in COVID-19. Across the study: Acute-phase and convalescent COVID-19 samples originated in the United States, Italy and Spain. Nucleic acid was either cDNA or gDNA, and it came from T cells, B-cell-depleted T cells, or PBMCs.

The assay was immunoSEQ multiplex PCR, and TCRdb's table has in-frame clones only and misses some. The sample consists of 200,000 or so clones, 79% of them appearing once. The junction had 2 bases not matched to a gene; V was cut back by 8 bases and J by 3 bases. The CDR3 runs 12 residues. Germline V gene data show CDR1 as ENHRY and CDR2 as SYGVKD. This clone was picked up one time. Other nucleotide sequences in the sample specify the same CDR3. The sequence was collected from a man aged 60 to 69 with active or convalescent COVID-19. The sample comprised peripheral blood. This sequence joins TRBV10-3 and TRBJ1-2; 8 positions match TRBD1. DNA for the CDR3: TGTGCCATCTCGGACAGGGACTATGGCTACACCTTC. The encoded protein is CAISDRDYGYTF.